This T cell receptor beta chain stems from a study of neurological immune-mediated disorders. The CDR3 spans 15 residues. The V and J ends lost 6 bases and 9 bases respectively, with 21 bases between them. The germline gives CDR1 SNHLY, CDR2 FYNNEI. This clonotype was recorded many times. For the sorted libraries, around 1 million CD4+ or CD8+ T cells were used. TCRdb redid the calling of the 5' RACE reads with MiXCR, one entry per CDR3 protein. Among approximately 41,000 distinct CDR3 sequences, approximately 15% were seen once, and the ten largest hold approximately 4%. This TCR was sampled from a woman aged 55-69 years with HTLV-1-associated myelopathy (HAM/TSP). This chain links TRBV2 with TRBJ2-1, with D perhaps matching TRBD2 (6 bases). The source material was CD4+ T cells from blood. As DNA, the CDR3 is TGTGCCAGCAGAGGAGGGCTAGTAATGTTCGGTGAGCAGTTCTTC. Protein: CASRGGLVMFGEQFF.